This T cell receptor beta chain originates from a study of sequential checkpoint blockade in melanoma. Study information: After both sequences, patients received maintenance nivolumab.

The CDR3 is made up of 16 amino acids. Germline V gives CDR1 MGHRA, CDR2 YSYEKL. V shed 4 bases and J 6 bases; nucleotides not matched to a gene: 13. The treatment was: randomized to nivolumab then ipilimumab (arm A) or the reverse (arm B). PBMC sorting kept live CD3+CD8+ cells without CD19 or CD56. Assay: immunoSEQ multiplex PCR; the TCRdb copy retains only in-frame clones and omits some. The data contain over 6,500 clones, less than 65% of them singletons. The origin of this receptor is a human donor with melanoma. The starting material was CD8+ T cells sorted from blood (inferred from file names), obtained from a patient given nivolumab and ipilimumab in sequence. The V gene is TRBV4-1, the J gene TRBJ2-7, with 9 bases identical to TRBD1. CDR3 residues: CASSLLVGQGKGEQYF. The DNA for the CDR3 is TGCGCCAGCAGCCTCCTGGTGGGACAGGGAAAGGGCGAGCAGTACTTC.